The clone carrying this TCR beta chain was observed at least ten times. Its antigen remains unidentified. Whenever a sample was processed, at least 6 million PBMCs were isolated. The entry originates in a study of blood T cells in healthy people across ages. Whole-study findings and limits: The study found TCR beta diversity correlated strongly with naive T cell percentage. For the donors, CMV status was unknown and possibly confounded expanded clonotype changes.

Germline V lookup: CDR1 SGHVS, CDR2 FQNEAQ. V lost 5 bases and J lost 6, with 16 bases in between. There are 14 residues in the CDR3. With a J-beta primer mix and a sample-barcoded 5' primer, a second PCR ran about 6 to 11 cycles. Each CDR3 protein is one row after TCRdb ran MiXCR on the 5' RACE reads. The repertoire holds hundreds of thousands of distinct CDR3 sequences, with approximately 60% as singletons. This receptor was taken from a man aged 40-49 years in good health. Material: blood. This chain joins TRBV7-8 and TRBJ1-2; TRBD1 is a possible D gene (6 bases). CDR3 nucleotides: TGTGCCAGCAGCAACAGGGAAGGCGGAGATGGCTACACCTTC. Encoded protein: CASSNREGGDGYTF. The full variable domain, with the rest looked up from reference TRBV7-8 and TRBJ1-2, is GAGVSQSPRYKVAKRGQDVALRCDPISGHVSLFWYQQALGQGPEFLTYFQNEAQLDKSGLPSDRFFAERPEGSVSTLKIQRTQQEDSAVYLCASSNREGGDGYTFGSGTRLTVV.